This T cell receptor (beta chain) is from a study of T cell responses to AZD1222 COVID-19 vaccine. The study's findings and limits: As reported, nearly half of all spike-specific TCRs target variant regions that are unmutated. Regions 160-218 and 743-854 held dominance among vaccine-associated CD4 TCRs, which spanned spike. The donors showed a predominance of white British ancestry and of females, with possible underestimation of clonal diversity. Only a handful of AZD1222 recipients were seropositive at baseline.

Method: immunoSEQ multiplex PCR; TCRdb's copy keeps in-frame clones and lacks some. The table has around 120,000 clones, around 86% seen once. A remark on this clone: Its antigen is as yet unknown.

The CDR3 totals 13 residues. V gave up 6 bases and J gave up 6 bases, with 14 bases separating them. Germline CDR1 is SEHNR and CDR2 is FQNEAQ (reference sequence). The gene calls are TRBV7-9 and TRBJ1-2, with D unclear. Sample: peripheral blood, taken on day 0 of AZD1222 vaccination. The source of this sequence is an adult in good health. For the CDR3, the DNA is TGTGCCAGCAGTCTCGACTCCATCGATGGCTACACCTTC. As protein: CASSLDSIDGYTF.